The TCR beta chain under discussion was sequenced for a study of cytomegalovirus exposure and HLA in healthy donors. Study-wide results and limits: Information on immune exposure was restricted to one variable (CMV serostatus). Per published accounts, TCR beta sequences correctly predicted the HLA-A and HLA-B alleles of most subjects.

This CDR3 has 12 amino acids. The germline V gene has CDR1 SGHTA and CDR2 FQGNSA. Of note for this clone: Its specificity is unknown. The junction differs from germline at one of its ends, possibly a read error.

The PCR made use of 60 Vbeta and 13 Jbeta primers. Method: immunoSEQ multiplex PCR; TCRdb's copy keeps in-frame clones and lacks some. The sample table includes about 37,000 clones. The TCR originated in a human donor in good health. The rearrangement uses TRBV7-2 and TRBJ2-7; no reliable D call. Sequencing was carried out using PBMCs. CDR3 sequence: CASRLGSYEQYF. The CDR3 coding sequence is TGTGCCAGCAGATTAGGCAGTTACGAGCAGTACTTC.